The present entry profiles one TCR beta chain with its context. What it binds is not known. This record comes from a study of shared clonotypes between healthy human individuals. General observations from the study: Sequencing depth was expected to influence donor clonotype sharing.

Assay execution took place at the deep level. Ten immunoSEQ deep assay plates were used by the authors to sequence unsorted PBMC DNA. Produced via immunoSEQ multiplex PCR; TCRdb's table is partial and in-frame only. The sample gives fewer than 700,000 clones, around 81% of which show up once; 12% is in the top ten. The ends lost 7 bases at V and 4 bases at J; junction bases unmatched: 11. This CDR3 is built from 16 residues. Germline V gene data show CDR1 as MDHEN and CDR2 as SYDVKM. Donors were healthy HIV-negative adults without recently reported acute infections or vaccinations. The chain has TRBV28 and TRBJ2-1; 9 positions match TRBD2. This TCR derives from a woman aged 40 to 50 in good health. Some clones in this sample may be carry-over from other donors' samples. Sequencing was done on a sample of PBMCs. The CDR3 is CASTVSGSPLYNEQFF. The DNA for the CDR3 is TGTGCCAGCACGGTTAGCGGGAGTCCCCTATACAATGAGCAGTTCTTC.